The 5 T cell receptor beta chains in this list originate from one sample, sequenced in a study of blood T cell repertoires in COVID-19. Produced via immunoSEQ multiplex PCR; TCRdb's table is partial and in-frame only. The profile shows just over 650,000 clones, 70% to 90% of them singletons. The sample consisted of peripheral blood. The origin of the receptors is a young woman with acute or convalescent COVID-19.

Only a few counts were recorded for this clone. The rearrangement joins TRBV6-5 to TRBJ1-1, with D tentatively TRBD1 (5 bases). The V end was cut by 9 bases, the J end by 1 base, with 12 bases between. Germline CDR1 reads MNHEY; CDR2 reads SVGAGI. CDR3 length equals 13 residues. The CDR3 DNA follows: TGTGCCAGTACCCCCAGGGAGAACACTGAAGCTTTCTTT. This sequence encodes CASTPRENTEAFF.

The chain uses TRBV6-2 or TRBV6-3 and TRBJ1-5; 7 bases are a match to TRBD1. This CDR3 contains 17 residues. Germline-derived CDR1 and CDR2 are MNHEY and SVGEGT. V lost 7 bases and J lost 3; bases outside the gene matches: 15. In DNA form, the CDR3 reads TGTGCCAGCAACCCGGACAGGCACAATTCCCCCAATCAGCCCCAGCATTTT. It encodes CASNPDRHNSPNQPQHF.

The chain joins TRBV5-6 to TRBJ1-1, with D possibly matching TRBD1 (5 bases). The V and J ends lost 5 bases and 10 bases respectively, with 12 bases between them. The length of the CDR3 is 11 residues. Germline V gene data show CDR1 as SGHDT and CDR2 as YYEEEE. The CDR3 DNA sequence: TGTGCCAGCAGTACGGCGGGGCGAGCTTTCTTT. Translated: CASSTAGRAFF.

This chain joins TRBV27 and TRBJ1-1; D is unresolved. Looked up from germline, CDR1 is MNHEY and CDR2 is SMNVEV (reference sequence). The V gene lost 2 bases and the J gene lost 1 base, with 8 bases spanning the gap. The CDR3 covers 14 residues. CDR3 in amino acids: CASSLKGANTEAFF. In DNA form, the CDR3 reads TGTGCCAGCAGTTTAAAGGGAGCGAACACTGAAGCTTTCTTT.

Comment on this clone: At the DNA level, this CDR3 is encoded by other sequences in the same sample as well. The chain links TRBV6-5 to TRBJ1-1, with D perhaps TRBD1 (5 bases). The CDR3 is 14 amino acids. V lost 2 bases to trimming and J lost 0 bases, with 7 bases between them. The germline CDR1 and CDR2 sequences are MNHEY and SVGAGI. The CDR3 region is CASSYDRMNTEAFF. As DNA, the CDR3 is TGTGCCAGCAGTTACGACAGAATGAACACTGAAGCTTTCTTT.